This is a list of T cell receptor beta chains from one sample in a study of OX40 agonist ivuxolimab in advanced cancers. The method was immunoSEQ multiplex PCR; TCRdb's version includes in-frame clones alone and lacks a portion of them. The profile covers 75,000 to 100,000 clones, with around 80% appearing a single time and roughly 6% taken by the ten largest. Here the sequenced sample was CD4+ or CD8+ T cells sorted from blood, taken in a trial of the OX40 agonist ivuxolimab. The source of these receptors is an adult with an advanced solid tumor such as melanoma, head and neck, liver or kidney cancer. Each CDR3 is given with its conserved first and last residue. Fields, in order: V gene, clone size, J gene, D gene, CDR3 protein, CDR3 DNA. A D gene is named only where the DNA matches it firmly. Not all rows give a size; the values are once, few, many and, for expanded clones, a class.

TRBV7-6	.	TRBJ2-7	.	CASSPQRQGPYEQYF	TGTGCCAGCTCCCCTCAGAGGCAGGGCCCCTACGAGCAGTACTTC
TRBV19	once	TRBJ1-5	TRBD1	CASSIGQAKGEDNQPQHF	TGTGCCAGTAGTATTGGACAGGCTAAGGGGGAGGACAATCAGCCCCAGCATTTT
TRBV5-1	.	TRBJ1-2	.	CASSPVMDNYGYTF	TGCGCCAGCAGCCCGGTGATGGATAACTATGGCTACACCTTC
TRBV4-2	.	TRBJ1-2	TRBD1	CASSQEGRDRGGYTF	TGTGCCAGCAGCCAAGAGGGTAGGGACAGGGGAGGCTACACCTTC
TRBV27	.	TRBJ2-1	TRBD2	CASSPGLAGGPSQFF	TGTGCCAGCAGTCCGGGACTAGCGGGAGGGCCCTCGCAGTTCTTC
TRBV5-1	.	TRBJ2-1	TRBD1	CASSAGGVRNEQFF	TGCGCCAGCAGCGCAGGGGGCGTGAGGAATGAGCAGTTCTTC
TRBV4-2	once	TRBJ2-7	TRBD2	CASSSGLAGAATKQYF	TGTGCCAGCAGCTCCGGACTAGCGGGGGCAGCTACGAAGCAGTACTTC
TRBV5-1	.	TRBJ2-2	TRBD2	CASSLMSSGRSTNTGELFF	TGCGCCAGCAGCTTGATGTCTAGCGGGAGAAGTACGAACACCGGGGAGCTGTTTTTT
TRBV15	.	TRBJ2-3	.	CATSSSPPDTQYF	TGTGCCACCAGCAGTTCCCCGCCAGATACGCAGTATTTT
TRBV7-9	.	TRBJ2-7	.	CASSLGMGSSYEQYF	TGTGCCAGCAGCTTAGGAATGGGGAGCTCCTACGAGCAGTACTTC
TRBV11-2	.	TRBJ2-7	.	CASSFGGSSSYEQYF	TGTGCCAGCAGCTTCGGAGGCAGCTCCTCCTACGAGCAGTACTTC
TRBV6-5	few	TRBJ1-2	.	CASRVGYGYTF	TGTGCCAGCAGGGTGGGGTATGGCTACACCTTC
TRBV7-2	.	TRBJ1-1	TRBD1	CASSLAGIGTGVAEAFF	TGTGCCAGCAGCTTAGCCGGCATAGGGACAGGGGTCGCTGAAGCTTTCTTT
TRBV29-1	few	TRBJ1-2	.	CSVENGNYGYTF	TGCAGCGTTGAAAACGGGAACTATGGCTACACCTTC
TRBV19	.	TRBJ2-7	.	CASSPRAGSSYEQYF	TGTGCCAGTAGTCCGCGGGCCGGTTCATCCTACGAGCAGTACTTC
TRBV7-9	once	TRBJ2-2	TRBD2	CASSSPLTGGPVGELFF	TGTGCCAGCAGCTCACCCCTAACGGGAGGGCCGGTCGGGGAGCTGTTTTTT
TRBV4-3	.	TRBJ1-5	.	CASTQPQHF	TGCGCCAGCACTCAGCCCCAGCATTTT
TRBV2	.	TRBJ1-2	TRBD1	CASMKDRANYGYTF	TGTGCCAGCATGAAGGACAGGGCCAACTATGGCTACACCTTC
TRBV5-6	medium-sized	TRBJ1-3	.	CASSGGTGPFFGNTIYF	TGTGCCAGCAGCGGGGGGACGGGCCCATTCTTTGGAAACACCATATATTTT
TRBV11-3	.	TRBJ2-7	TRBD1	CASSSGPGQGDEQYF	TGTGCCAGCAGCTCCGGACCGGGACAGGGGGACGAGCAGTACTTC
TRBV4-3	.	TRBJ1-2	.	CASSQDWGPLHGYTF	TGCGCCAGCAGCCAAGATTGGGGACCACTACATGGCTACACCTTC
TRBV7-2	few	TRBJ2-7	TRBD1	CASSLTAGTGNYEQYF	TGTGCCAGCAGTTTGACCGCCGGGACAGGGAACTACGAGCAGTACTTC
TRBV12-5	.	TRBJ2-1	.	CASGFGDPYNEQFF	TGTGCTAGTGGTTTCGGGGACCCCTACAATGAGCAGTTCTTC
TRBV27	.	TRBJ1-1	.	CASSVPGTTEAFF	TGTGCCAGCAGTGTCCCAGGGACCACTGAAGCTTTCTTT
TRBV9	once	TRBJ2-3	TRBD2	CASSHSGEGPSDTQYF	TGTGCCAGCAGCCATAGCGGGGAGGGCCCCTCAGATACGCAGTATTTT
TRBV7-6	.	TRBJ1-1	.	CASSVGENTEAFF	TGTGCCAGCAGCGTGGGTGAAAACACTGAAGCTTTCTTT
TRBV10-3	.	TRBJ2-2	TRBD1	CAIKPGQGLTGELFF	TGTGCCATCAAACCGGGACAGGGGCTCACCGGGGAGCTGTTTTTT
TRBV27	once	TRBJ2-7	.	CASSPSGYSYEQYF	TGTGCCAGCAGTCCCAGTGGATACTCCTACGAGCAGTACTTC
TRBV29-1	.	TRBJ2-3	.	CSVDDSRGTDTQYF	TGCAGCGTTGACGACTCCCGAGGGACGGATACGCAGTATTTT
TRBV30	.	TRBJ2-1	.	CAWNRGSYNEQFF	TGTGCCTGGAACCGGGGGTCCTACAATGAGCAGTTCTTC
TRBV18	.	TRBJ1-1	.	CASSSTAMNTEAFF	TGTGCCAGCTCATCGACAGCCATGAACACTGAAGCTTTCTTT
TRBV7-9	.	TRBJ1-4	.	CASGFNGATNEKLFF	TGTGCCAGCGGCTTCAACGGGGCAACTAATGAAAAACTGTTTTTT
TRBV28	once	TRBJ2-3	.	CAGGAGGTTDTQYF	TGTGCCGGCGGGGCCGGGGGAACGACAGATACGCAGTATTTT
TRBV9	.	TRBJ2-2	.	CASSVDSTNTGELFF	TGTGCCAGCAGCGTGGACAGTACGAACACCGGGGAGCTGTTTTTT
TRBV18	.	TRBJ1-6	.	CASSPLQPGESPLHF	TGTGCCAGCTCACCACTCCAGCCAGGGGAATCACCCCTCCACTTT
TRBV5-8	.	TRBJ2-7	.	CASSRTHSYEQYF	TGTGCCAGCAGCCGTACGCACTCCTACGAGCAGTACTTC
TRBV5-5	many	TRBJ1-2	.	CASSLVGGSYGYTF	TGTGCCAGCAGCTTGGTAGGGGGATCCTATGGCTACACCTTC
TRBV5-4	.	TRBJ2-7	TRBD2	CASSLPGRGDYEQYF	TGTGCCAGCAGCTTGCCGGGACGGGGGGACTACGAGCAGTACTTC
TRBV4-3	.	TRBJ1-4	.	CASSQDRTVTYEKLFF	TGCGCCAGCAGCCAAGACAGGACAGTAACCTATGAAAAACTGTTTTTT
TRBV18	once	TRBJ1-1	.	CASSPGVGTEAFF	TGTGCCAGCTCGCCAGGGGTTGGCACTGAAGCTTTCTTT
TRBV10-1	.	TRBJ2-5	.	CASSDHAKGTQYF	TGCGCCAGCAGTGATCACGCGAAGGGGACCCAGTACTTC
TRBV6-1	.	TRBJ2-7	.	CASRGEYEQYF	TGTGCCAGCAGGGGAGAATACGAGCAGTACTTC
TRBV7-9	.	TRBJ1-1	.	CASSSLPGVENTEAFF	TGTGCCAGCAGCTCCCTCCCAGGGGTAGAGAACACTGAAGCTTTCTTT
TRBV5-1	few	TRBJ2-5	.	CASSFSIQARQETQYF	TGCGCCAGCAGCTTTAGTATTCAGGCTCGCCAAGAGACCCAGTACTTC
TRBV27	.	TRBJ2-7	.	CASSLRSLSHEQYF	TGTGCCAGCAGTCTTCGGTCCCTGTCCCACGAGCAGTACTTC
TRBV10-3	.	TRBJ1-2	TRBD1	CAISESMRTGGVYGYTF	TGTGCCATCAGTGAGTCGATGAGGACAGGGGGGGTTTATGGCTACACCTTC
TRBV4-2	.	TRBJ1-1	.	CASSQDLSLGTEAFF	TGTGCCAGCAGCCAAGATTTGAGCCTTGGCACTGAAGCTTTCTTT
TRBV13	few	TRBJ2-7	.	CASRSTGPPSF	TGTGCCAGCAGATCGACAGGTCCCCCGTCCTTC
TRBV5-6	few	TRBJ2-1	.	CASSLDRVSSYNEQFF	TGTGCCAGCAGCTTGGACAGGGTGAGCTCCTACAATGAGCAGTTCTTC
TRBV5-1	once	TRBJ2-7	TRBD2	CASRSSGGPYEQYF	TGCGCCAGCAGGTCGAGCGGGGGCCCCTACGAGCAGTACTTC
TRBV7-2	.	TRBJ2-3	TRBD2	CASSFSGGSTDTQYF	TGTGCCAGCAGTTTTAGCGGGGGGTCCACAGATACGCAGTATTTT
TRBV5-1	.	TRBJ1-1	.	CASSEAGRMNTEAFF	TGCGCCAGCAGCGAAGCAGGACGGATGAACACTGAAGCTTTCTTT
TRBV7-9	.	TRBJ2-7	.	CASSFTGPHEQYF	TGTGCCAGCAGCTTCACAGGACCCCACGAGCAGTACTTC
TRBV9	.	TRBJ2-7	.	CASNSGTLSYEQYF	TGTGCCAGCAACTCCGGGACATTATCCTACGAGCAGTACTTC
TRBV14	.	TRBJ2-1	TRBD1	CASSHVGTGDEGNYLNEQFF	TGTGCCAGCAGCCATGTAGGGACAGGGGATGAGGGTAACTACCTCAATGAGCAGTTCTTC
TRBV6-1	.	TRBJ2-7	TRBD1	CATTGELYEQYF	TGTGCCACGACAGGGGAACTCTACGAGCAGTACTTC
TRBV9	.	TRBJ1-1	.	CASSEDVDTEAFF	TGTGCCAGCAGCGAGGACGTGGACACTGAAGCTTTCTTT
TRBV7-8	.	TRBJ2-2	TRBD2	CASSLGLANTGELFF	TGTGCCAGCAGCCTGGGACTAGCAAACACCGGGGAGCTGTTTTTT
TRBV4-2	.	TRBJ1-1	.	CASRIGTEAFF	TGTGCCAGCAGGATTGGAACAGAAGCTTTCTTT
TRBV30	.	TRBJ2-3	.	CAWSAPLATTDTQYF	TGTGCCTGGAGTGCCCCCCTAGCGACCACAGATACGCAGTATTTT